This T cell receptor (beta chain) was identified during a study of blood T cell repertoires in COVID-19. Study overall: Material from acute and convalescent COVID-19 was sourced from the United States, Italy and Spain.

CDR3 size: 14 residues. Per germline, CDR1 SNHLY and CDR2 FYNNEI. Losses at the gene ends were 8 bases for V and 6 bases for J; bases not matched to a gene: 11. In the authors' workflow: From reference gene primer amplification, estimates of nucleated cell counts were derived. Data came from immunoSEQ multiplex PCR; TCRdb stores just in-frame clones and leaves some out. The DNA was the basis for D and trimming; V, J and clone size are from that table. The table has roughly 82,000 clones, around 80% seen once. The J gene is TRBJ2-3, the V gene TRBV2; 7 positions agree with TRBD2. Source material: peripheral blood. This TCR was recovered from a man in his 60s with acute or convalescent COVID-19. CDR3 sequence (DNA): TGTGCCAGCCACCGGGGAACTAGCGCCGATACGCAGTATTTT. Amino acid sequence: CASHRGTSADTQYF.